These T cell receptor beta chains were read from a single sample in a study of T cell responses to AZD1222 COVID-19 vaccine. Generated by immunoSEQ multiplex PCR, the TCRdb table keeps only in-frame clones and is missing some. This table holds about 120,000 clones, approximately 89% found once. Material: peripheral blood, obtained on day 0 of AZD1222 vaccination. All receptors come from an adult in good health. CDR3s include the opening cysteine and the closing phenylalanine or tryptophan. Fields, in order: D gene, J gene, clone size, V gene, CDR3 protein, CDR3 DNA. The D gene is left open where the match is weak. Part of the rows lack a size; the others show once, few, many or a class for expanded clones.

>NA|TRBJ2-1|NA|TRBV11-3
CASSYLGDLGINEQFF
TGTGCCAGCAGCTACCTGGGGGACTTGGGTATCAATGAGCAGTTCTTC
>TRBD1|TRBJ2-2|NA|TRBV7-8
CASSTRDRPVTGELFF
TGTGCCAGCAGCACTCGGGACAGACCTGTCACCGGGGAGCTGTTTTTT
>TRBD2|TRBJ2-7|NA|TRBV4-2
CASSQISGLAGPYEQYF
TGTGCCAGCAGCCAAATTTCGGGACTAGCGGGGCCCTACGAGCAGTACTTC
>TRBD2|TRBJ2-5|NA|TRBV5-6
CASSLVERGDQETQYF
TGTGCCAGCAGCTTGGTCGAGCGGGGGGACCAAGAGACCCAGTACTTC
>TRBD1|TRBJ1-2|NA|TRBV6-2/TRBV6-3
CASIPLTGNNYGYTF
TGTGCCAGCATCCCGTTGACAGGGAATAACTATGGCTACACCTTC
>NA|TRBJ1-3|NA|TRBV28
CASSLLASGNTIYF
TGTGCCAGCAGTTTGTTAGCCTCTGGAAACACCATATATTTT
>NA|TRBJ1-1|NA|TRBV6-5
CASSTYREAFF
TGTGCCAGCAGTACTTACAGGGAAGCTTTCTTT
>TRBD1|TRBJ1-5|NA|TRBV7-9
CASSPAIGTGLHF
TGTGCCAGCAGCCCGGCGATCGGGACAGGGCTGCATTTT
>NA|TRBJ1-6|NA|TRBV6-1
CASSEALRGYNSPLHF
TGTGCCAGCAGTGAAGCGCTTAGGGGATACAATTCACCCCTCCACTTT
>NA|TRBJ1-4|few|TRBV5-1
CASSSQLQAATNEKLFF
TGCGCCAGCAGCTCCCAATTACAGGCGGCAACTAATGAAAAACTGTTTTTT
>NA|TRBJ2-3|NA|TRBV3-1/TRBV3-2
CASSQDVRGGTDTQYF
TGTGCCAGCAGCCAAGACGTTCGGGGAGGAACAGATACGCAGTATTTT
>TRBD1|TRBJ1-1|NA|TRBV4-3
CASSQGRDRMNTEAFF
TGCGCCAGCAGCCAAGGGAGGGACAGAATGAACACTGAAGCTTTCTTT
>NA|TRBJ1-4|NA|TRBV5-4
CASSPGGEKLFF
TGTGCCAGCAGCCCCGGTGGTGAAAAACTGTTTTTT
>TRBD1|TRBJ1-5|NA|TRBV5-1
CASSLIKTRDRALHQPQHF
TGCGCCAGCAGCCTCATTAAAACCCGGGACAGGGCCCTACATCAGCCCCAGCATTTT
>NA|TRBJ2-7|NA|TRBV6-5
CASSYSNGLSEQYF
TGTGCCAGCAGTTACTCAAATGGACTCTCCGAGCAGTACTTC
>NA|TRBJ1-6|once|TRBV19
CASSRDPLNSPLHF
TGTGCCAGTAGTCGGGACCCCTTAAATTCACCCCTCCACTTT
>NA|TRBJ2-7|NA|TRBV24-1
CATSDSNPSYEQYF
TGTGCCACCAGTGATTCAAATCCCTCATACGAGCAGTACTTC
>NA|TRBJ1-5|NA|TRBV19
CASSIFQGRVANQPQHF
TGTGCCAGTAGTATATTTCAAGGCAGGGTGGCTAATCAGCCCCAGCATTTT
>TRBD1|TRBJ1-1|NA|TRBV19
CASRKQGFAFF
TGTGCCAGCCGAAAACAGGGGTTTGCTTTCTTT
>TRBD2|TRBJ2-3|few|TRBV27
CASIERGMTDTQYF
TGTGCCAGCATCGAGCGGGGTATGACAGATACGCAGTATTTT
>TRBD2|TRBJ2-3|NA|TRBV9
CASSVTGTSGVRDTQYF
TGTGCCAGCAGCGTGACCGGGACTAGCGGGGTGAGAGATACGCAGTATTTT
>TRBD1|TRBJ1-2|NA|TRBV6-2/TRBV6-3
CASSYGTGNYGYTF
TGTGCCAGCAGTTACGGGACAGGGAACTATGGCTACACCTTC
>NA|TRBJ2-7|NA|TRBV4-3
CASSQDGDGSSYEQYF
TGCGCCAGCAGCCAAGATGGGGACGGGAGCTCCTACGAGCAGTACTTC
>TRBD1|TRBJ1-4|NA|TRBV5-1
CASSFEGTGGGEKLFF
TGCGCCAGCAGCTTCGAAGGGACAGGGGGCGGTGAAAAACTGTTTTTT
>NA|TRBJ2-7|once|TRBV4-1
CASSQTSPRSGTANYEQYF
TGCGCCAGCAGCCAGACTTCCCCCCGATCGGGAACGGCTAACTACGAGCAGTACTTC
>TRBD2|TRBJ2-5|NA|TRBV29-1
CSARLAAETQYF
TGCAGCGCCAGACTAGCCGCCGAGACCCAGTACTTC
>NA|TRBJ1-1|NA|TRBV25-1
CASSQGWNTEAFF
TGTGCCAGCAGCCAGGGGTGGAACACTGAAGCTTTCTTT